Here is one T cell receptor beta chain with its context. Its specificity is not known. The sample is drawn from a study of T-cell reconstitution after alpha-beta-depleted transplantation in children. Study-level results: Day-60 TCRbeta diversity that was high in some patients was derived from surviving recipient T cells and thymic progenitors.

Unique molecular identifiers were incorporated into the prepared TCRbeta library. TCRdb independently ran MiXCR on the PCR reads; one entry per CDR3 protein. The table includes 550,000 to 800,000 distinct CDR3 sequences, about an eighth detected once. Germline V gene data show CDR1 as MGHRA and CDR2 as YSYEKL. This CDR3 region has 16 residues. V lost 1 base, J lost 0 bases, and 7 bases lay in between. Sequences were derived from PBMCs, sampled before TCRalphabeta/CD19-depleted stem cell transplant. The J gene is TRBJ2-6, the V gene TRBV4-1; D may match TRBD1 or TRBD2 (5 bases each). The sequence was collected from a girl aged 2 to 10 with congenital amegakaryocytic thrombocytopenia, due to receive a stem cell transplant. Here the CDR3 DNA reads TGCGCCAGCAGCCAAGGGGGGATCTCTGGGGCCAACGTCCTGACTTTC. Translated: CASSQGGISGANVLTF.